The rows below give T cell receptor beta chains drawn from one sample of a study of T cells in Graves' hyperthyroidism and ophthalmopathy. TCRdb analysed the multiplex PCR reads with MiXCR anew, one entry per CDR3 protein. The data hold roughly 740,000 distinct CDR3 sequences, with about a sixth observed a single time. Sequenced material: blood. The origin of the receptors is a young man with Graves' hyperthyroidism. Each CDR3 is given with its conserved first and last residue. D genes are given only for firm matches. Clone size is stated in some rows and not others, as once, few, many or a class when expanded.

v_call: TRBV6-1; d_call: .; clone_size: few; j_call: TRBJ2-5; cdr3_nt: TGTGCCAGCAGTTCTAGAAGGAGGGGGCTGATCCAAGAGACCCAGTACTTC; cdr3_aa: CASSSRRRGLIQETQYF
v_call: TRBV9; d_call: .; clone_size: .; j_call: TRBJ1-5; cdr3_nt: TGTGCCAGCAGCGCAAACATCGGACAGAATCAGCCCCAGCATTTT; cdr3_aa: CASSANIGQNQPQHF
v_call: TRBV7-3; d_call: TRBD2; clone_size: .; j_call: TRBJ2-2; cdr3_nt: TGTGCCAGCAGCACGACTAGCGGCGGCGGGGAGCTGTTTTTT; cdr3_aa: CASSTTSGGGELFF
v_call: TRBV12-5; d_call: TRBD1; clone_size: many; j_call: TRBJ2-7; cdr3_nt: TGTGCTAGTGGTTTGGGGCAGGGGGACTACGAGCAGTACTTC; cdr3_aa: CASGLGQGDYEQYF
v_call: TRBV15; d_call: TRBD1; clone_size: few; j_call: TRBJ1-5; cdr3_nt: TGTGCCACCAGCAGACAGGGGGCCATGCAGCCCCAGCATTTT; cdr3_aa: CATSRQGAMQPQHF
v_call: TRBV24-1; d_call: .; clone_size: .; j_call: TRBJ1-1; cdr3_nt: TGTGCCACCAGTGACCAGGAGGGGGGGGGAGCTTTCTTT; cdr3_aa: CATSDQEGGGAFF
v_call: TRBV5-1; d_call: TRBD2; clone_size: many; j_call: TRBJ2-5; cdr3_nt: TGCGCCAGTACCTCGGGGCTAGCGGGAGCCCAAGAGACCCAGTACTTC; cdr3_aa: CASTSGLAGAQETQYF
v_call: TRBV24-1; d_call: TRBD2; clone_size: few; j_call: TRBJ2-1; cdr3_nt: TGTGCCACCTCCAGTCCAGCGGGAATGCATGAGCAGTTCTTC; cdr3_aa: CATSSPAGMHEQFF
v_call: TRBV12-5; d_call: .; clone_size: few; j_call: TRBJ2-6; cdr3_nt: TGTGCTAGTGGTTTTGTCTCTGGGGCCAACGTCCTGACTTTC; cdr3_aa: CASGFVSGANVLTF
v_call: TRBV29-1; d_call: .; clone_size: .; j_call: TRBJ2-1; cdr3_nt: TGCAGCGTCCCCCAAGAGGAGGGAGTTATCTACAATGAGCAGTTCTTC; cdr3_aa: CSVPQEEGVIYNEQFF
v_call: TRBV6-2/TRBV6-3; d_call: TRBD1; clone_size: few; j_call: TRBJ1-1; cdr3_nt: TGTGCCAGCAGTTTTAACAGGGGGCAAATGAACACTGAAGCTTTCTTT; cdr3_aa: CASSFNRGQMNTEAFF
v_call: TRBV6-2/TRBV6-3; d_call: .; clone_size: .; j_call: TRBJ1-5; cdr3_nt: TGTGCCAGCAGTTACTGGCAGGGGTCGCGTAATCAGCCCCAGCATTTT; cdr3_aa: CASSYWQGSRNQPQHF
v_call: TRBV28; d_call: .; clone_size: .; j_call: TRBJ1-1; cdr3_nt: TGTGCCAGCAGTTTGGAGACCCGGAAAGCTTTCTTT; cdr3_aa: CASSLETRKAFF
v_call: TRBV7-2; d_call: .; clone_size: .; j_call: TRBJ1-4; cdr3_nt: TGTGCCAGCAGCTTAGTGACGGGGACAACTAATGAAAAACTGTTTTTT; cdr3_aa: CASSLVTGTTNEKLFF
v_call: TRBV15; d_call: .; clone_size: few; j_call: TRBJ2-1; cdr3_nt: TGTGCCACCGGCACCCAAGGATTAATTCGGGCGGGAAGAACCTACAATGAGCAGTTCTTC; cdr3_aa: CATGTQGLIRAGRTYNEQFF
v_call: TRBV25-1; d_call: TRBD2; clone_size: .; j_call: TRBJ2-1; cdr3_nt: TGTGCCAGCACAGGGACTAGCGGGAGGGCATTAGCGGATGAGCAGTTCTTC; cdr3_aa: CASTGTSGRALADEQFF
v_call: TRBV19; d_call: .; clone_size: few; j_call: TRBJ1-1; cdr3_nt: TGTGCCAGTGGTTCAGAATCCCCGAACACTGAAGCTTTCTTT; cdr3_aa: CASGSESPNTEAFF
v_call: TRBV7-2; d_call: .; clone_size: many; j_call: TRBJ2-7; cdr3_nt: TGTGCCAGCAGCTTAGGGACAAGATTCTCCTACGAGCAGTACTTC; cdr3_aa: CASSLGTRFSYEQYF
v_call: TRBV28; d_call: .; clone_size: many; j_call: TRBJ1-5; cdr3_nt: TGTGCCACCATAGAAGGGGATCAGCCCCAGCATTTT; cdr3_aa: CATIEGDQPQHF
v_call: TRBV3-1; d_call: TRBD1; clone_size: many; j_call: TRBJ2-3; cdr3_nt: TGTGCCAGCAGTCGGACAGGGCGGAAAGATACGCAGTATTTT; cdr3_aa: CASSRTGRKDTQYF